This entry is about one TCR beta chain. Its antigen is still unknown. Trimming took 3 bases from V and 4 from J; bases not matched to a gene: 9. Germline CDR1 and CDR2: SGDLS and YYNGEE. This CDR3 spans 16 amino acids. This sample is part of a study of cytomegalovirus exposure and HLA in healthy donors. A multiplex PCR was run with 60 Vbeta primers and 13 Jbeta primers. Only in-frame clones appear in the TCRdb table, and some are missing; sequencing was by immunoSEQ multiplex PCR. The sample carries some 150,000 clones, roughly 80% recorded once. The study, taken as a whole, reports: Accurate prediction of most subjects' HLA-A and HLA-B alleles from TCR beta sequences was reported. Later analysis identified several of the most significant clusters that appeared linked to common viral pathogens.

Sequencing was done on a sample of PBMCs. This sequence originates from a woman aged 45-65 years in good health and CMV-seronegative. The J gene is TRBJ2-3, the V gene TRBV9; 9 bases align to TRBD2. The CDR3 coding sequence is TGTGCCAGCAGCGGACAGCGGGGGGTGAGGGCAGATACGCAGTATTTT. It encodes CASSGQRGVRADTQYF.